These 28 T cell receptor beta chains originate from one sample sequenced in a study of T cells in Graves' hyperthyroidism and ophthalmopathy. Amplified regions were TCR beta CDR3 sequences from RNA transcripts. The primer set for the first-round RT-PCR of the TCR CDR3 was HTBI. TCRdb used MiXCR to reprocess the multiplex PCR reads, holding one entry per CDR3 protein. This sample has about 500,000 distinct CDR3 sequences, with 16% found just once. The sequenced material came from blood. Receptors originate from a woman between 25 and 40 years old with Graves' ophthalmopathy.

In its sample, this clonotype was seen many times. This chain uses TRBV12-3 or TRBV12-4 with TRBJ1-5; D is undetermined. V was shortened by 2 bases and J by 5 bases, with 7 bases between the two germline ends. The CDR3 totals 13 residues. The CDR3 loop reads CASSLNRYQPQHF. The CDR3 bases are TGTGCCAGCAGTTTAAACAGATATCAGCCCCAGCATTTT.

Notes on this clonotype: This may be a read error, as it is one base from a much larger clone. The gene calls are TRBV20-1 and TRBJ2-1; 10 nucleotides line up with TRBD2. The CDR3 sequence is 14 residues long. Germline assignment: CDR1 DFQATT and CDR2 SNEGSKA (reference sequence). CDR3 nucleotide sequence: TGCAGTGTTAGAGCAGCTAGCGGGAGTGGTGAGCAGTTCTTC. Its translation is CSVRAASGSGEQFF.

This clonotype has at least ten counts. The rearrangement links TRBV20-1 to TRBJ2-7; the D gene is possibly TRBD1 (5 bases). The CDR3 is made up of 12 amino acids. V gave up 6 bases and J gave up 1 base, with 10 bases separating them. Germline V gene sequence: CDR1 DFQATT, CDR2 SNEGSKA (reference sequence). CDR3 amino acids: CSALDMSYEQYF. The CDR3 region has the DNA TGCAGTGCACTGGACATGTCCTACGAGCAGTACTTC.

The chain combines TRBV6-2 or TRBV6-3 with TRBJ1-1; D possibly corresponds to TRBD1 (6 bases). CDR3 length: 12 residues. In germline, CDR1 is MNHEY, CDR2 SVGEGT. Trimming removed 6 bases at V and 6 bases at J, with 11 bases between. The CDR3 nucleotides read TGTGCCAGCAGCCGCGACAGGCCTGAAGCTTTCTTT. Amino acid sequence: CASSRDRPEAFF.

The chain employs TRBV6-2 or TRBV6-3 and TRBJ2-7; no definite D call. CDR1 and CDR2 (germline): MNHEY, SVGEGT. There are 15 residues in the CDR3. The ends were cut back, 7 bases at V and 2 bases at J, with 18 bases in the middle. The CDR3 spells CASTPSAYQAYEQYF. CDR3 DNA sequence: TGTGCCAGCACCCCCTCAGCCTATCAAGCCTACGAGCAGTACTTC.

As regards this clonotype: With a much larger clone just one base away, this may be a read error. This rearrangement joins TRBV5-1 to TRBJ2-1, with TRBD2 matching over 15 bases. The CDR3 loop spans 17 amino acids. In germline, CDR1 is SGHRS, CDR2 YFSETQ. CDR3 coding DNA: TGCGCCAGCAGCCAAGGGACTAGCGGGAGGTACTACAATGGGCAGTTCTTC. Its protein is CASSQGTSGRYYNGQFF. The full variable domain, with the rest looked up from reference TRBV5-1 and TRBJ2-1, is KAGVTQTPRYLIKTRGQQVTLSCSPISGHRSVSWYQQTPGQGLQFLFEYFSETQRNKGNFPGRFSGRQFSNSRSEMNVSTLELGDSALYLCASSQGTSGRYYNGQFFGPGTRLTVL.

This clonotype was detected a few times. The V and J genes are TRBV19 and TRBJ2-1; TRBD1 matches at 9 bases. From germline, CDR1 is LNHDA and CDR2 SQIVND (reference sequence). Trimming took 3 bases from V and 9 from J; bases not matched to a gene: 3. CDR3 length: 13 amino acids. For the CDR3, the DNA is TGTGCCAGTAGTATTACAGGGGGCGTTGAGCAGTTCTTC. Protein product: CASSITGGVEQFF.

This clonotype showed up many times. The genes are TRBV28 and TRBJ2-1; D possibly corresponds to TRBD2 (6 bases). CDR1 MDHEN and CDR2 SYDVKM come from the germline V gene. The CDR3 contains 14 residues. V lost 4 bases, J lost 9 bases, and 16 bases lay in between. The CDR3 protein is CASSYNRRDSEQFF. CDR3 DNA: TGTGCCAGCAGTTACAATCGGCGGGACTCTGAGCAGTTCTTC.

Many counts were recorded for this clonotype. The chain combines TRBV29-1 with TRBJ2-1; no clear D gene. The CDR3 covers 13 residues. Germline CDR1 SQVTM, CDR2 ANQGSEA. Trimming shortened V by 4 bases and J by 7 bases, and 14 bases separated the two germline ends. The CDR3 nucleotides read TGCAGCGTTGGTAGGTTGGGGTGGAATGAGCAGTTCTTC. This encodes CSVGRLGWNEQFF.

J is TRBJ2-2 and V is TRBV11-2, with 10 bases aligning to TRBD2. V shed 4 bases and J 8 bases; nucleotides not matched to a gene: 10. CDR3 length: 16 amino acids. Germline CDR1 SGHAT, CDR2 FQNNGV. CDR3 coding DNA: TGTGCCAGCAGCTGTTCTAGGACTAGCGGAAGGGGGGAGCTGTTTTTT. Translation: CASSCSRTSGRGELFF. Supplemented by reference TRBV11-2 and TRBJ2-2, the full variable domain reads EAGVAQSPRYKIIEKRQSVAFWCNPISGHATLYWYQQILGQGPKLLIQFQNNGVVDDSQLPKDRFSAERLKGVDSTLKIQPAKLEDSAVYLCASSCSRTSGRGELFFGEGSRLTVL.

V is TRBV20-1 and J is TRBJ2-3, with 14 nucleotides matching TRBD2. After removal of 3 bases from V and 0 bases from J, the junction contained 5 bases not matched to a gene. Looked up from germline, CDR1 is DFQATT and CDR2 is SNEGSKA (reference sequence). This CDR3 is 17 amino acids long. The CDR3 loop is CSASPGLAGGSTDTQYF. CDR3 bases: TGCAGTGCTAGTCCAGGACTAGCGGGAGGAAGCACAGATACGCAGTATTTT.

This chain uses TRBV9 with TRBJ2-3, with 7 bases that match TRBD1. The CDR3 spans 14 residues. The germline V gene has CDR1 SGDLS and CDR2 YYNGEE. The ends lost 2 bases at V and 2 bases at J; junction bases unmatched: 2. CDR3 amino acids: CASSVGTVTDTQYF. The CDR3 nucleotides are TGTGCCAGCAGCGTCGGGACAGTCACAGATACGCAGTATTTT.

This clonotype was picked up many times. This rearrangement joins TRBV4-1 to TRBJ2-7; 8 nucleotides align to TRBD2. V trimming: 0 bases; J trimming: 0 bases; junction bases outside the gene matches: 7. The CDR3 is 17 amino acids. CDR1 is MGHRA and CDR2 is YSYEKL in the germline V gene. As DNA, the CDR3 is TGCGCCAGCAGCCAAGACGGATTAAGCGGGAGCTCCTACGAGCAGTACTTC. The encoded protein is CASSQDGLSGSSYEQYF.

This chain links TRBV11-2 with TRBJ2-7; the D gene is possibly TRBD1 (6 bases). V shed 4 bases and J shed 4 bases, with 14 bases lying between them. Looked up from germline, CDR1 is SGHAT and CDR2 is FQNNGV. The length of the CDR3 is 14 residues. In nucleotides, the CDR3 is TGTGCCAGCAGCTCCTTGGCCCAGGGGTACGAGCAGTACTTC. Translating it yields CASSSLAQGYEQYF.

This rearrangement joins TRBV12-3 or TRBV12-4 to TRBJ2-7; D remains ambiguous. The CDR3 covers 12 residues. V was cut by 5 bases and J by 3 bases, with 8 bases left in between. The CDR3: CASSKDNYEQYF. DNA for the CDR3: TGTGCCAGCAGTAAAGACAACTACGAGCAGTACTTC.

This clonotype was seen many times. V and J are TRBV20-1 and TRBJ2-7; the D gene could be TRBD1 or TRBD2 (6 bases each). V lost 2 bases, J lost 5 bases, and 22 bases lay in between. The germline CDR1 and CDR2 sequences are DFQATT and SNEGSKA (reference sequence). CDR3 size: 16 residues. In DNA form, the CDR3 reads TGCAGTGCTAGATCAGAAAGGGGGGTGAGTAGGGACGAGCAGTACTTC. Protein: CSARSERGVSRDEQYF.

CDR3 amino acids: CAWSIPGPNEQFF. DNA of the CDR3: TGTGCCTGGAGTATCCCCGGGCCCAATGAGCAGTTCTTC. The gene calls are TRBV30 and TRBJ2-1; D gene unclear. Germline CDR1 and CDR2: GTSNPN and SVGIG (reference sequence). The germline V and J ends were trimmed by 2 bases and 6 bases, with 11 bases remaining between them. The CDR3 is 13 residues long.

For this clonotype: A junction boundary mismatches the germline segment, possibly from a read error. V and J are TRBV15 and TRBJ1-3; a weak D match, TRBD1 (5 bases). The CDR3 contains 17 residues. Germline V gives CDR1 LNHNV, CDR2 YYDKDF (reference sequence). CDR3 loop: CATSRDLGLDSGTTIYF. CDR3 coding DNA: TGTGCCACCAGCAGAGATTTGGGGCTTGACTCTGGAACCACCATATATTTT.

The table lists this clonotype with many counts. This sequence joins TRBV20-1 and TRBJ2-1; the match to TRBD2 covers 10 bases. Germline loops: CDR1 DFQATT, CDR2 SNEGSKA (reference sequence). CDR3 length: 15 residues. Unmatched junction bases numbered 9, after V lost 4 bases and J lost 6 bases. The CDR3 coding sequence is TGCAGTGCTATTGAAAGCGGGAGGGACCTCAATGAGCAGTTCTTC. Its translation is CSAIESGRDLNEQFF.

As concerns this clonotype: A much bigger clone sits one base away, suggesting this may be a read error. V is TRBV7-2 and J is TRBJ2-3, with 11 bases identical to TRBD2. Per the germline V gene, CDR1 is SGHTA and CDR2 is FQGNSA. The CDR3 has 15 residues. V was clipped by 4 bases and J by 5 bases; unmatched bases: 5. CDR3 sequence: CASSSGLAEEDTQYF. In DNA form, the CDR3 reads TGTGCCAGCAGCTCGGGACTAGCGGAAGAAGATACGCAGTATTTT.

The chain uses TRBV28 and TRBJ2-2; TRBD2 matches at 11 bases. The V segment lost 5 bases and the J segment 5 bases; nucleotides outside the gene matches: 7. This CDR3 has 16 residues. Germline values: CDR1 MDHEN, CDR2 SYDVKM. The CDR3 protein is CASSPSLAGATGELFF. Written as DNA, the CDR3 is TGTGCCAGCAGTCCCTCACTAGCGGGAGCTACCGGGGAGCTGTTTTTT.

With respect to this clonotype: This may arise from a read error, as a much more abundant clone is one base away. The CDR3 DNA reads as TGTGCCTGCAGCCCCCCTTACAGGGTAAGGAACACTGAAGCTTTCTTT. This encodes CACSPPYRVRNTEAFF. V gene TRBV27 combines with J gene TRBJ1-1, with D maybe TRBD1 (6 bases). CDR1 and CDR2 (germline): MNHEY, SMNVEV (reference sequence). CDR3 length equals 16 residues.

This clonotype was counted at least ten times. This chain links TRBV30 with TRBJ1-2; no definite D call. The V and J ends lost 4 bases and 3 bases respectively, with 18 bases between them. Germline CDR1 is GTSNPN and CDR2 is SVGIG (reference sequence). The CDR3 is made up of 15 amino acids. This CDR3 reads CAWTLDGISDYGYTF. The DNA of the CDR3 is TGTGCCTGGACTTTAGACGGTATATCTGACTATGGCTACACCTTC.

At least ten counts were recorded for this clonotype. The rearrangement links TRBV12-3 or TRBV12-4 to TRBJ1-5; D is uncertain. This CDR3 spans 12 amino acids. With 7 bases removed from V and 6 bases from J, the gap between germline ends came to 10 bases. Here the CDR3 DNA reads TGTGCCAGCACCTTACTTCTTCAGCCCCAGCATTTT. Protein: CASTLLLQPQHF.

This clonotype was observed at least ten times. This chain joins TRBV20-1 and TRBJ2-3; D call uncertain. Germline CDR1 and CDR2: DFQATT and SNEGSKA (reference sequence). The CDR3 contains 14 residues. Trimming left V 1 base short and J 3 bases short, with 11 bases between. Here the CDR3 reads CSARASTVTDTQYF. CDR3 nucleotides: TGCAGTGCTAGAGCCAGCACTGTAACAGATACGCAGTATTTT.

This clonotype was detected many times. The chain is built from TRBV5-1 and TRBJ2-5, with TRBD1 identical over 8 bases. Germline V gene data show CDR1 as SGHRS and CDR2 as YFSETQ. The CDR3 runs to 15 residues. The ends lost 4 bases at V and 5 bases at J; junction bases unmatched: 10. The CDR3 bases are TGCGCCAGCAGCGGACAGGGATTCGGTGGGGAGACCCAGTACTTC. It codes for CASSGQGFGGETQYF.

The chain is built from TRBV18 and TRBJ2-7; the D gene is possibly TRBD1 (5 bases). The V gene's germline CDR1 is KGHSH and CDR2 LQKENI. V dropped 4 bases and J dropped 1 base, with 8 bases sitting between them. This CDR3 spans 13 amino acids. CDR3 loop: CASSRRQSYEQYF. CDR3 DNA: TGTGCCAGCTCACGCCGACAGTCCTACGAGCAGTACTTC.

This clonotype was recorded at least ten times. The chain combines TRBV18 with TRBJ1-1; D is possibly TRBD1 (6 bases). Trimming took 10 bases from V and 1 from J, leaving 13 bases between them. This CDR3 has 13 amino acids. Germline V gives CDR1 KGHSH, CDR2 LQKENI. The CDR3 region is CATKGGANTEAFF. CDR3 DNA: TGTGCCACCAAAGGGGGAGCGAACACTGAAGCTTTCTTT.